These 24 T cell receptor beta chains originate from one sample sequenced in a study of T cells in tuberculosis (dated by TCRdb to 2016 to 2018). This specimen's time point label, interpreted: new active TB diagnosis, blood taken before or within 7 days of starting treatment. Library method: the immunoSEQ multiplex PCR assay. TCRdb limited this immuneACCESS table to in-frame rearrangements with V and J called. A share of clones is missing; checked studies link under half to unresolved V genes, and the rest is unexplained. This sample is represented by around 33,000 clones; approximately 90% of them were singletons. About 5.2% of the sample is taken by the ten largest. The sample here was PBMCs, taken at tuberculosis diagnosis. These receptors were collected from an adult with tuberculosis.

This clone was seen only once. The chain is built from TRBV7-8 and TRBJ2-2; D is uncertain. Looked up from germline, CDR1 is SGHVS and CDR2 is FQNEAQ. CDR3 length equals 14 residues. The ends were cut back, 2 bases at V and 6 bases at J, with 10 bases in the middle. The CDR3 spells CASSLTTFSGELFF. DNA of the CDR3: TGTGCCAGCAGCTTAACTACCTTCTCCGGGGAGCTGTTTTTT.

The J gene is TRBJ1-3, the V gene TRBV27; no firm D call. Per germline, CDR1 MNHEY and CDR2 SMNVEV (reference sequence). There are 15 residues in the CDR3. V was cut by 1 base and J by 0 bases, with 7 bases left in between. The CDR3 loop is CASSLFPSSGNTIYF. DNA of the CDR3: TGTGCCAGCAGTTTATTCCCCAGCTCTGGAAACACCATATATTTT.

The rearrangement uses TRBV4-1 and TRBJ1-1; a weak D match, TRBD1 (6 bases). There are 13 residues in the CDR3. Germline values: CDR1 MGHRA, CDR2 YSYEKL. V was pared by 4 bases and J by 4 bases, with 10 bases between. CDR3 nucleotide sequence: TGCGCCAGCAGCCCAACAGGGTTCACTGAAGCTTTCTTT. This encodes CASSPTGFTEAFF.

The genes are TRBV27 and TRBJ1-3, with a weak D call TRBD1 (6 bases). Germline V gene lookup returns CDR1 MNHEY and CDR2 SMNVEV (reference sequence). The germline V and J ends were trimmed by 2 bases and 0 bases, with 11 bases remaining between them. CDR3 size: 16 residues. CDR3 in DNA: TGTGCCAGCAGTTTAGGGGGCACTTCCTCTGGAAACACCATATATTTT. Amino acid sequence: CASSLGGTSSGNTIYF.

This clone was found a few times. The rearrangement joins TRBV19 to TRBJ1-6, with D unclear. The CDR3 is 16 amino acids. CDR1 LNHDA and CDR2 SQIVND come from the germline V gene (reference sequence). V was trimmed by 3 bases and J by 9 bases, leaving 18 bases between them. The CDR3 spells CASSILLLNLGSPLHF. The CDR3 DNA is TGTGCCAGTAGTATTCTTCTCCTGAACCTCGGTTCACCCCTCCACTTT.

DNA for the CDR3: TGTGCCAGCAGTTCCGGGGTCGCAACCTATGGCTACACCTTC. It translates to CASSSGVATYGYTF. The J gene is TRBJ1-2, the V gene TRBV25-1; unclear D gene. The CDR3 has 14 amino acids. Trimming took 5 bases from V and 4 from J, leaving 14 bases between them. The germline V gene has CDR1 MGHDK and CDR2 SYGVNS.

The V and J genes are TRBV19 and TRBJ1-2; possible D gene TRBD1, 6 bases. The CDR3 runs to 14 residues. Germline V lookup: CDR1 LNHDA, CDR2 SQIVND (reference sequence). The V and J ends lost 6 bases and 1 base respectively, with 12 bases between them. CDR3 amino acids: CASSLRTDNYGYTF. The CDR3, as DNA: TGTGCCAGTAGCCTTAGGACAGATAACTATGGCTACACCTTC.

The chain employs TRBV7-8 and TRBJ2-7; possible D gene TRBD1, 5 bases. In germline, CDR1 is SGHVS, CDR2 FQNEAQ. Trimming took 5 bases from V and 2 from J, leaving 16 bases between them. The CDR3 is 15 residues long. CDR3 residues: CASSPMGWGTYEQYF. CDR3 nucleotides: TGTGCCAGCAGCCCCATGGGGTGGGGCACCTACGAGCAGTACTTC.

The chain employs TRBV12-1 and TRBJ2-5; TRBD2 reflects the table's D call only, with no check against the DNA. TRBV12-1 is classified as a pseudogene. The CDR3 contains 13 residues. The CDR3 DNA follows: TGTGCCAGCAGTCGACTCTACAAGGAGACCCAGTACTTC. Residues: CASSRLYKETQYF.

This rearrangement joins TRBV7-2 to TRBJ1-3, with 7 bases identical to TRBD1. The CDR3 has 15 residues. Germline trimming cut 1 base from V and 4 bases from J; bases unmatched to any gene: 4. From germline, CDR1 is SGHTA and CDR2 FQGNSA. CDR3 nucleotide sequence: TGTGCCAGCAGCTTAGAGTCCAGGGGGGGAAACACCATATATTTT. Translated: CASSLESRGGNTIYF.

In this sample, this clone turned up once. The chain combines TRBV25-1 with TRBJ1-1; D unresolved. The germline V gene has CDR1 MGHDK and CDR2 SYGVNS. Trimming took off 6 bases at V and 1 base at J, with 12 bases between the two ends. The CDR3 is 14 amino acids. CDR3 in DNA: TGTGCCAGCAGCAGATCCGGAGAGAACACTGAAGCTTTCTTT. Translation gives CASSRSGENTEAFF. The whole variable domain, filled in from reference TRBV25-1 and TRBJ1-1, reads EADIYQTPRYLVIGTGKKITLECSQTMGHDKMYWYQQDPGMELHLIHYSYGVNSTEKGDLSSESTVSRIRTEHFPLTLESARPSHTSQYLCASSRSGENTEAFFGQGTRLTVV.

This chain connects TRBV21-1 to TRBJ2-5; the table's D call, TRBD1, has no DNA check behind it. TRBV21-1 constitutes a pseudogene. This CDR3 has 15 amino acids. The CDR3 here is CASSPARQDQETQYF. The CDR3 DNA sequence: TGTGCCAGCAGTCCCGCTAGACAGGACCAAGAGACCCAGTACTTC.

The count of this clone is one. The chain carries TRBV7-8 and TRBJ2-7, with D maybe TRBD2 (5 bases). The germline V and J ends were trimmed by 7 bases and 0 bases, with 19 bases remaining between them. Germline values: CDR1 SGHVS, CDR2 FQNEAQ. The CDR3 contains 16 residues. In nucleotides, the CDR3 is TGTGCCAGCACCTTCAAAGGGAGTTTACACTCCTACGAGCAGTACTTC. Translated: CASTFKGSLHSYEQYF.

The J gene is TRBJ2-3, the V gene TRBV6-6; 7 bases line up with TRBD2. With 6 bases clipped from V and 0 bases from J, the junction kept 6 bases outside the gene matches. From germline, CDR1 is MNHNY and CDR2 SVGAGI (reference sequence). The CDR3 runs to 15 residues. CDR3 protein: CASSLAGDSTDTQYF. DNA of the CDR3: TGTGCCAGCAGCCTGGCGGGGGATAGCACAGATACGCAGTATTTT.

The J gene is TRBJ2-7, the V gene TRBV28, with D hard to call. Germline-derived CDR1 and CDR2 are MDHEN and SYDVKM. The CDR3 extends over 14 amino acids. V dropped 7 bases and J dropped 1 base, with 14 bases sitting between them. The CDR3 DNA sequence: TGTGCCAGCAATAATGGCGTGCGGTCCTACGAGCAGTACTTC. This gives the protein CASNNGVRSYEQYF.

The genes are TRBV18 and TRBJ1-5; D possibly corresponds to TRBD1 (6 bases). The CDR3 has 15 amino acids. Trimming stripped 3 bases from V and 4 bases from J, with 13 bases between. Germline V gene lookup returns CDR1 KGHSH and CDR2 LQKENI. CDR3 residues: CASSPSNRDNQPQHF. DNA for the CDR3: TGTGCCAGCTCACCGTCTAACAGGGATAATCAGCCCCAGCATTTT.

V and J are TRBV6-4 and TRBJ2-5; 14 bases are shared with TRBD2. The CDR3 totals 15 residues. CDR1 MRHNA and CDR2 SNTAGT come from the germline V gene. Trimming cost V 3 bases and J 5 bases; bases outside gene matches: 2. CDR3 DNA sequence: TGTGCCAGCAGTGAGACTAGCGGGGGGGCGGAGACCCAGTACTTC. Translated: CASSETSGGAETQYF.

CDR3 amino acids: CASSLEGTGGDTQYF. CDR3 nucleotide sequence: TGCGCCAGCAGCCTTGAGGGCACCGGCGGAGATACGCAGTATTTT. The genes are TRBV4-3 and TRBJ2-3; D might be TRBD2 (5 bases). This CDR3 has 15 amino acids. V dropped 4 bases and J dropped 5 bases, with 16 bases sitting between them. The V gene's germline CDR1 is LGHNA and CDR2 YSLEER.

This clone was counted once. CDR3 amino acids: CAWTRWTDTQYF. DNA of the CDR3: TGTGCCTGGACCAGGTGGACAGATACGCAGTATTTT. The chain has TRBV30 and TRBJ2-3; D gene ambiguous. The CDR3 loop spans 12 amino acids. V lost 4 bases and J lost 3, with 8 bases in between. Germline CDR1 GTSNPN, CDR2 SVGIG (reference sequence).

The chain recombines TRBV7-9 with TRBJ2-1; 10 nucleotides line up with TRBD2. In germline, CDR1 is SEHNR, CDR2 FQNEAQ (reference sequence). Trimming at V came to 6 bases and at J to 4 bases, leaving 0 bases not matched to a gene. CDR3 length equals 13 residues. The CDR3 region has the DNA TGTGCCAGCAGGACTAGCGGGTACAATGAGCAGTTCTTC. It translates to CASRTSGYNEQFF.

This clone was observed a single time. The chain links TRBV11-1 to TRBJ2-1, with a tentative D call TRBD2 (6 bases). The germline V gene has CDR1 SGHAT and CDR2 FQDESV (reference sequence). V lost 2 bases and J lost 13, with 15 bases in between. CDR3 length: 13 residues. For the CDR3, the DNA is TGTGCCAGCAGCTTAAAAGTGTCGGGGGTCCAGTTCTTC. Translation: CASSLKVSGVQFF.

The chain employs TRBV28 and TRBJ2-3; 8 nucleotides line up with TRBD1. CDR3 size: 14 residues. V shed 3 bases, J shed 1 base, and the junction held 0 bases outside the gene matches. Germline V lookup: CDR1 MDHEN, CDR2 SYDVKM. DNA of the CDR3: TGTGCCAGCAGTTTGGACAGGGGCACAGATACGCAGTATTTT. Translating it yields CASSLDRGTDTQYF.

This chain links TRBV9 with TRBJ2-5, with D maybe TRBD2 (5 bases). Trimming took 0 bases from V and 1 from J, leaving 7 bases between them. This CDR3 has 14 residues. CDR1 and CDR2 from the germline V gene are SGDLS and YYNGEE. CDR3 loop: CASSVGLFQETQYF. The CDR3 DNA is TGTGCCAGCAGCGTAGGACTATTCCAAGAGACCCAGTACTTC.

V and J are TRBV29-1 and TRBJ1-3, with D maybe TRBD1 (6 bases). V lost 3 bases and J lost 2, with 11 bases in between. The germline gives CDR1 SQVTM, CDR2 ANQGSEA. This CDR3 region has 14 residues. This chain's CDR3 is CSVDGAGAGNTIYF. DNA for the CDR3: TGCAGCGTTGATGGCGCAGGGGCTGGAAACACCATATATTTT.